The clone carrying this T cell receptor beta chain showed up many times. Its antigen is as yet unknown. Germline lookup yields CDR1 SNHLY and CDR2 FYNNEI. V lost 6 bases to trimming and J lost 8 bases, with 11 bases between them. The CDR3 extends over 12 amino acids. Before thyroid surgery, none of the patients had received any treatment. These data come from a study of metastatic and nonmetastatic thyroid tumors. Looking at the study overall: Peripheral blood and tumor or nodule samples from malignant and benign thyroid patients were compared. Study-level findings and limits: Versus benign nodules, malignant thyroid tumors reportedly had significantly higher TCR beta diversity, in blood and tumor.

Original processing methods: Building a distant-metastasis classifier for papillary thyroid cancer drew on CDR3 differences across clinicopathological groups. With MiXCR, TCRdb reprocessed the PCR reads. TCRdb, not the authors, supplied the V and J calls. The data contain roughly 30,000 clones, around a sixth of them singletons. This TCR derives from a female donor with papillary thyroid cancer or a benign thyroid nodule (not recorded which). Some clones in this sample may be carry-over from other donors' samples. Sequencing used blood. The chain combines TRBV2 with TRBJ2-1; D remains ambiguous. The CDR3 sequence: CASSLSVDEQFF. The DNA of the CDR3 is TGTGCCAGCAGCCTGAGCGTCGATGAGCAGTTCTTC.